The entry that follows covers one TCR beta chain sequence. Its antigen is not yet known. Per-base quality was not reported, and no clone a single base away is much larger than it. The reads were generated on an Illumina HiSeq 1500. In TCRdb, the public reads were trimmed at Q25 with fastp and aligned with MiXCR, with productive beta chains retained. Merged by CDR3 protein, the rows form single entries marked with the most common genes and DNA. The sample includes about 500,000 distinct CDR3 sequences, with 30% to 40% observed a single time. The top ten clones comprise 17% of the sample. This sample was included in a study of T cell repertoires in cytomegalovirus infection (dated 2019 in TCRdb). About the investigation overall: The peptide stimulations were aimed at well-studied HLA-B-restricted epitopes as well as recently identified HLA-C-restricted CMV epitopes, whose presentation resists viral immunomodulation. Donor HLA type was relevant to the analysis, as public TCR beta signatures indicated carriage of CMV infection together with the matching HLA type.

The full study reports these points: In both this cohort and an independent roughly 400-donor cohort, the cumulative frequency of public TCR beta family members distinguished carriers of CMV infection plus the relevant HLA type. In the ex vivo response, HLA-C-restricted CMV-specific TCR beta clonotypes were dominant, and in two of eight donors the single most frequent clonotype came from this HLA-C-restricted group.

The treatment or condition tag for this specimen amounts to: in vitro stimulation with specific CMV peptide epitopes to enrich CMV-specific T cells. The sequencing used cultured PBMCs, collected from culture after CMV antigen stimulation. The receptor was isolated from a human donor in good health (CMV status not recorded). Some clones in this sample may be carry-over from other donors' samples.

The CDR3 reads as follows: CASSLGMRDGAFF. DNA sequence: TGTGCCAGCAGCTTAGGGATGCGGGACGGAGCTTTCTTT. The chain is made from TRBV7-9 and TRBJ1-1; perhaps TRBD1 is the D gene, with 5 bases matching. The CDR3 has 13 amino acids, counting the end cysteine and phenylalanine. Just the 39-base CDR3 DNA is kept, in frame starting at base 1. The junction carries 13 bases between V and J, which are trimmed by 1 base and 10 bases respectively. Sequences SEHNR (CDR1) and FQNEAQ (CDR2) are obtained from the germline V gene (reference sequence).